Following are 15 T cell receptor beta chains from one sample sequenced in a study of control samples from healthy donors and cancer patients. The data were produced by immunoSEQ multiplex PCR, yet TCRdb's version contains in-frame clones alone and is incomplete. The table lists around 200,000 clones, about 93% of them singletons. Sequenced sample: blood. All receptors come from a man aged 18 to 29 in good health.

The J gene is TRBJ1-3, the V gene TRBV19; 8 bases line up with TRBD1. The CDR3 is 17 residues long. Germline CDR1 LNHDA, CDR2 SQIVND (reference sequence). J lost 4 bases, V lost 1 base, and 9 bases had no gene match. Written as DNA, the CDR3 is TGTGCCAGTAGTATAGGAGCCGCGACAGGGGTCGGAAACACCATATATTTT. This codes for CASSIGAATGVGNTIYF. Looking up the rest from reference TRBV19 and TRBJ1-3 gives the full variable domain: DGGITQSPKYLFRKEGQNVTLSCEQNLNHDAMYWYRQDPGQGLRLIYYSQIVNDFQKGDIAEGYSVSREKKESFPLTVTSAQKNPTAFYLCASSIGAATGVGNTIYFGEGSWLTVV.

This clone was seen only once. The genes are TRBV28 and TRBJ1-3; tentative D call: TRBD1 (5 bases). The germline V and J ends were trimmed by 7 bases and 11 bases, with 18 bases remaining between them. Germline V lookup: CDR1 MDHEN, CDR2 SYDVKM. CDR3 length: 13 residues. The CDR3 DNA sequence: TGTGCCAGCACCGATCCTGGGGGGTTTCCCATATATTTT. Translated: CASTDPGGFPIYF.

V gene TRBV18 combines with J gene TRBJ1-6; 7 nucleotides align to TRBD1. This CDR3 contains 18 residues. Per the germline V gene, CDR1 is KGHSH and CDR2 is LQKENI. V lost 3 bases to trimming and J lost 7 bases; unmatched junction nucleotides: 15. CDR3 loop: CASSPLLQTGSANSPLHF. The CDR3 nucleotides are TGTGCCAGCTCACCCCTTCTCCAGACAGGGAGTGCAAATTCACCCCTCCACTTT.

This chain links TRBV30 with TRBJ1-2, with TRBD1 as a possible D gene (5 bases). From germline, CDR1 is GTSNPN and CDR2 SVGIG (reference sequence). The CDR3 spans 13 residues. The germline V and J ends were trimmed by 6 bases and 4 bases, with 15 bases remaining between them. The CDR3 spells CACPIGAGYGYTF. The CDR3 region has the DNA TGTGCCTGCCCGATAGGGGCGGGCTATGGCTACACCTTC.

This clone was counted only a few times. The V call is TRBV6-1, the J call TRBJ1-2; D is uncertain. Germline V gene lookup returns CDR1 MNHNS and CDR2 SASEGT. Trimming shortened V by 2 bases and J by 0 bases, and 16 bases separated the two germline ends. This CDR3 region has 17 residues. This CDR3 is CASSELTPTRSNYGYTF. In DNA, the CDR3 is TGTGCCAGCAGTGAACTGACACCTACGAGATCTAACTATGGCTACACCTTC.

This chain connects TRBV5-4 to TRBJ2-5, with TRBD2 matching 10 bases. Per germline, CDR1 SGHNT and CDR2 YYREEE (reference sequence). The CDR3 runs 16 residues. Germline trimming cut 4 bases from V and 5 bases from J; bases unmatched to any gene: 11. CDR3 DNA: TGTGCCAGCAGCGGCATTAGCGGGGGGCCTAAGGAGACCCAGTACTTC. It encodes CASSGISGGPKETQYF. Complete variable domain (other parts from reference TRBV5-4 and TRBJ2-5): ETGVTQSPTHLIKTRGQQVTLRCSSQSGHNTVSWYQQALGQGPQFIFQYYREEENGRGNFPPRFSGLQFPNYSSELNVNALELDDSALYLCASSGISGGPKETQYFGPGTRLLVL.

The chain's CDR3 is CASSLEGGPGANVLTF. CDR3 sequence (DNA): TGCGCCAGCAGCTTGGAAGGGGGCCCTGGGGCCAACGTCCTGACTTTC. The J gene is TRBJ2-6, the V gene TRBV5-1; 7 positions match TRBD1. There are 16 residues in the CDR3. CDR1 and CDR2 from the germline V gene are SGHRS and YFSETQ. Losses at the gene ends were 0 bases for V and 2 bases for J; bases not matched to a gene: 2.

The chain joins TRBV7-2 to TRBJ1-1; no firm D call. The V end was cut by 1 base, the J end by 6 bases, with 12 bases between. The CDR3 covers 14 residues. Germline loops: CDR1 SGHTA, CDR2 FQGNSA. Here the CDR3 reads CASSLVQGFSEAFF. The DNA for the CDR3 is TGTGCCAGCAGCTTAGTTCAAGGGTTCTCTGAAGCTTTCTTT.

The rearrangement uses TRBV27 and TRBJ2-5; TRBD1 aligns across 10 bases. The trim removed 5 bases at V and 4 bases at J, leaving 13 bases unmatched. The CDR3 is 17 residues long. The germline V gene has CDR1 MNHEY and CDR2 SMNVEV (reference sequence). CDR3 nucleotide sequence: TGTGCCAGCAGTACCCCATCATTTGGACAGGGGGTAGAGACCCAGTACTTC. It specifies CASSTPSFGQGVETQYF.

This rearrangement joins TRBV23-1 to TRBJ2-1; no definite D call. TRBV23-1 is given ORF status, its function remaining uncertain. The CDR3 has 13 residues. V lost 3 bases, J lost 4 bases, and 7 bases lay in between. CDR3 nucleotide sequence: TGCGCCAGCAGTCATAAGCGATACAATGAGCAGTTCTTC. Its translation is CASSHKRYNEQFF.

The chain employs TRBV4-1 and TRBJ1-2, with 9 bases identical to TRBD1. V was clipped by 2 bases and J by 4 bases; unmatched bases: 2. Germline V gene lookup returns CDR1 MGHRA and CDR2 YSYEKL. The CDR3 has 14 residues. The CDR3 nucleotides read TGCGCCAGCAGCCAATCGACAGGGGGCTATGGCTACACCTTC. Amino acids: CASSQSTGGYGYTF.

The rearrangement uses TRBV18 and TRBJ1-1, with a tentative D call TRBD1 (5 bases). Trimming took off 0 bases at V and 7 bases at J, with 12 bases between the two ends. CDR1 and CDR2 (germline): KGHSH, LQKENI. The CDR3 sequence is 14 residues long. For the CDR3, the DNA is TGTGCCAGCTCACCACCGGGGGGGTTGAGTGAAGCTTTCTTT. It translates to CASSPPGGLSEAFF.

This clone was seen only once. The genes are TRBV29-1 and TRBJ1-3; a possible D gene is TRBD1 (5 bases). Germline V gives CDR1 SQVTM, CDR2 ANQGSEA. This CDR3 spans 15 amino acids. The ends were cut back, 0 bases at V and 1 base at J, with 10 bases in the middle. In nucleotides, the CDR3 is TGCAGCGTTGAAGATCCCCAGGGTTCTGGAAACACCATATATTTT. As protein: CSVEDPQGSGNTIYF.

The CDR3 reads CASSAAVVRAGNEQFF. The CDR3 nucleotides read TGCGCCAGCAGCGCCGCGGTGGTCAGGGCGGGCAATGAGCAGTTCTTC. The chain links TRBV5-1 to TRBJ2-1; D may correspond to TRBD1 or TRBD2 (5 bases each). The germline V gene encodes CDR1 SGHRS and CDR2 YFSETQ. This CDR3 spans 16 amino acids. V was cut by 4 bases and J by 6 bases, with 20 bases left in between.

The V and J genes are TRBV29-1 and TRBJ1-1, with unresolved D. The CDR3 has 15 residues. Germline CDR1 is SQVTM and CDR2 is ANQGSEA. V shed 3 bases and J shed 3 bases, with 17 bases lying between them. CDR3 amino acids: CSVESPTAEDTEAFF. The CDR3 DNA sequence: TGCAGCGTTGAGTCCCCCACAGCGGAGGACACTGAAGCTTTCTTT.